One sample yielded the 24 T cell receptor beta chains listed below, sequenced in a study of blood T cell repertoires in COVID-19. Method: immunoSEQ multiplex PCR; TCRdb's copy keeps in-frame clones and lacks some. This sample has approximately 220,000 clones; 80% to 90% occur once, and the top ten carry around 3%. The sequenced sample consisted of peripheral blood. Receptors were obtained from a man aged 50-60 years who had recovered from COVID-19.

The chain carries TRBV11-2 and TRBJ1-5; D might be TRBD1 (6 bases). CDR1 is SGHAT, CDR2 FQNNGV, per germline. V was pared by 4 bases and J by 0 bases, with 10 bases between. The CDR3 is 15 amino acids. The CDR3 DNA reads as TGTGCCAGCAGCTCGGACAGACATAGCAATCAGCCCCAGCATTTT. Translation: CASSSDRHSNQPQHF.

The chain employs TRBV15 and TRBJ2-1; D might be TRBD1 (5 bases). The V end lost 1 base, the J end lost 4 bases, and 11 bases lay between the germline ends. The CDR3 has 15 amino acids. CDR1 is LNHNV and CDR2 is YYDKDF in the germline V gene (reference sequence). The CDR3 spells CATSRALRQYNEQFF. CDR3 bases: TGTGCCACCAGCAGAGCGTTAAGACAGTACAATGAGCAGTTCTTC. The whole variable domain, remainder taken from reference TRBV15 and TRBJ2-1, is DAMVIQNPRYQVTQFGKPVTLSCSQTLNHNVMYWYQQKSSQAPKLLFHYYDKDFNNEADTPDNFQSRRPNTSFCFLDIRSPGLGDTAMYLCATSRALRQYNEQFFGPGTRLTVL.

As for this clone: Other DNA sequences within the sample encode an identical CDR3. V is TRBV9 and J is TRBJ2-7; possibly TRBD2 for D (7 bases). The V end lost 3 bases, the J end lost 0 bases, and 13 bases lay between the germline ends. CDR1 SGDLS and CDR2 YYNGEE come from the germline V gene. CDR3 length: 15 residues. CDR3 residues: CASSASGTSSYEQYF. The CDR3 region has the DNA TGTGCCAGCAGCGCAAGCGGGACAAGCTCCTACGAGCAGTACTTC.

This clone was seen once. The chain has TRBV2 and TRBJ2-1; TRBD1 might be the D (6 bases). Germline assignment: CDR1 SNHLY and CDR2 FYNNEI. This CDR3 spans 16 amino acids. V was pared by 1 base and J by 9 bases, with 19 bases between. The DNA of the CDR3 is TGTGCCAGCAGTGAAGAGAAGCGGACAGCGTTTACTGAGCAGTTCTTC. It specifies CASSEEKRTAFTEQFF.

V gene TRBV10-2 combines with J gene TRBJ2-7, with 7 bases lining up with TRBD1. V gave up 8 bases and J gave up 2 bases; unmatched junction bases: 3. Germline V gene data show CDR1 as WSHSY and CDR2 as SAAADI. The CDR3 is 12 amino acids. CDR3 protein: CASRDSAYEQYF. CDR3 bases: TGCGCCAGCCGGGACAGCGCCTACGAGCAGTACTTC.

On this clone itself: One end of the junction is discordant with germline, which a read error may explain. The chain joins TRBV6-6 to TRBJ1-3, with D perhaps matching TRBD1 (5 bases). The CDR3 totals 12 residues. Germline V lookup: CDR1 MNHNY, CDR2 SVGAGI (reference sequence). The CDR3 region is CASSYSPGLGYF. CDR3 coding DNA: TGTGCCAGCAGTTATAGTCCAGGGTTGGGTTACTTT.

The V call is TRBV27, the J call TRBJ1-5; TRBD1 is a possible D gene (6 bases). The germline V gene has CDR1 MNHEY and CDR2 SMNVEV (reference sequence). Trimming shortened V by 3 bases and J by 0 bases, and 12 bases separated the two germline ends. This CDR3 contains 16 residues. CDR3 residues: CASSLTRTASNQPQHF. The CDR3 coding sequence is TGTGCCAGCAGTTTGACACGGACAGCTAGCAATCAGCCCCAGCATTTT.

This chain links TRBV20-1 with TRBJ1-2, with a weak D call TRBD1 (6 bases). CDR1 is DFQATT, CDR2 SNEGSKA, per germline (reference sequence). The CDR3 extends over 13 amino acids. Trimming removed 3 bases from V and 7 bases from J, with 15 bases in between. CDR3 residues: CSASQTGSLGYTF. The CDR3 DNA reads TGCAGTGCTAGTCAAACAGGGAGTCTTGGCTACACCTTC.

The chain has TRBV10-2 and TRBJ1-6; D possibly corresponds to TRBD1 (6 bases). The length of the CDR3 is 15 residues. The ends were cut back, 5 bases at V and 9 bases at J, with 17 bases in the middle. Germline V gene lookup returns CDR1 WSHSY and CDR2 SAAADI. DNA for the CDR3: TGCGCCAGCAGTTCCGGACAGATCCCAAGTTCACCCCTCCACTTT. It translates to CASSSGQIPSSPLHF.

A few counts support this clone. At the DNA level, this CDR3 is encoded by other sequences in the same sample as well. V is TRBV5-1 and J is TRBJ2-5; weak D call: TRBD1 (5 bases). Germline CDR1 reads SGHRS; CDR2 reads YFSETQ. CDR3 length: 15 amino acids. V was trimmed by 1 base and J by 5 bases, leaving 15 bases between them. The CDR3 reads CASSLSRGRRETQYF. As DNA, the CDR3 is TGCGCCAGCAGCTTGAGTAGGGGCAGGCGGGAGACCCAGTACTTC.

This clone was counted a few times. This chain connects TRBV7-9 to TRBJ2-7, with 9 bases matching TRBD2. The V gene's germline CDR1 is SEHNR and CDR2 FQNEAQ (reference sequence). Unmatched junction bases numbered 9, after V lost 4 bases and J lost 5 bases. CDR3 length: 15 amino acids. CDR3 amino acids: CASSWRGLALNEQYF. The CDR3 DNA follows: TGTGCCAGCAGCTGGAGGGGACTAGCTTTAAACGAGCAGTACTTC.

This rearrangement joins TRBV9 to TRBJ2-1; weak D call: TRBD2 (6 bases). CDR3 length equals 14 residues. The V end lost 0 bases, the J end lost 10 bases, and 14 bases lay between the germline ends. Germline V gives CDR1 SGDLS, CDR2 YYNGEE. CDR3 sequence (DNA): TGTGCCAGCAGCGTAGGGCTAGCGACCCTGGAGCAGTTCTTC. Protein: CASSVGLATLEQFF. The entire variable domain, with the rest obtained from reference TRBV9 and TRBJ2-1, is as follows: DSGVTQTPKHLITATGQRVTLRCSPRSGDLSVYWYQQSLDQGLQFLIQYYNGEERAKGNILERFSAQQFPDLHSELNLSSLELGDSALYFCASSVGLATLEQFFGPGTRLTVL.

This rearrangement joins TRBV3-1 (or the pseudogene TRBV3-2) to TRBJ1-2, with 8 positions matching TRBD1. V shed 2 bases, J shed 8 bases, and the junction held 10 bases outside the gene matches. CDR3 length equals 15 residues. The germline V gene has CDR1 LGHDT and CDR2 YNNKEL (reference sequence). The DNA of the CDR3 is TGTGCCAGCAGCCAATCCAACGGACAGGGAGACGGCTACACCTTC. This sequence encodes CASSQSNGQGDGYTF.

This chain links TRBV9 with TRBJ1-2, with TRBD1 identical over 8 bases. Germline V gene sequence: CDR1 SGDLS, CDR2 YYNGEE. The CDR3 totals 16 residues. The trim removed 3 bases at V and 0 bases at J, leaving 7 bases unmatched. The CDR3 bases are TGTGCCAGCAGCGCGCAGGGGGCGACGGCTAACTATGGCTACACCTTC. Translated, it gives CASSAQGATANYGYTF. The whole variable domain, filled in from reference TRBV9 and TRBJ1-2, reads DSGVTQTPKHLITATGQRVTLRCSPRSGDLSVYWYQQSLDQGLQFLIQYYNGEERAKGNILERFSAQQFPDLHSELNLSSLELGDSALYFCASSAQGATANYGYTFGSGTRLTVV.

In its sample, this clone was seen once. This chain uses TRBV4-1 with TRBJ2-7; TRBD1 matches at 7 bases. This CDR3 contains 15 residues. The germline V gene has CDR1 MGHRA and CDR2 YSYEKL. Trimming removed 1 base from V and 1 base from J; junction bases left unmatched: 4. The CDR3 region has the DNA TGCGCCAGCAGCCAAGTAAGGGACAGTTCCTACGAGCAGTACTTC. This encodes CASSQVRDSSYEQYF.

The chain is built from TRBV7-9 and TRBJ2-7, with D maybe TRBD2 (5 bases). V was trimmed by 1 base and J by 3 bases, leaving 13 bases between them. CDR1 is SEHNR, CDR2 FQNEAQ, per germline (reference sequence). CDR3 length equals 15 residues. The CDR3 here is CASSLVGLANYEQYF. CDR3 coding DNA: TGTGCCAGCAGCTTAGTCGGACTGGCTAACTACGAGCAGTACTTC.

This chain links TRBV19 with TRBJ1-2; no definite D call. Germline V gives CDR1 LNHDA, CDR2 SQIVND (reference sequence). Trimming cost V 3 bases and J 0 bases, with 5 bases left between them. The CDR3 covers 13 residues. CDR3 nucleotides: TGTGCCAGTAGTATTTTAGCTAACTATGGCTACACCTTC. Translated, it gives CASSILANYGYTF.

V gene TRBV27 combines with J gene TRBJ2-7; 9 positions agree with TRBD1. The CDR3 is 18 amino acids. CDR1 is MNHEY, CDR2 SMNVEV, per germline (reference sequence). J lost 2 bases, V lost 3 bases, and 14 bases had no gene match. This CDR3 is CASSFYPPPGQGAYEQYF. The CDR3 DNA follows: TGTGCCAGCAGTTTTTACCCCCCACCGGGACAGGGCGCCTACGAGCAGTACTTC.

The count of this clone is one. The chain recombines TRBV28 with TRBJ2-5; 7 bases are a match to TRBD1. CDR1 and CDR2 from the germline V gene are MDHEN and SYDVKM. Trimming cost V 6 bases and J 7 bases; bases outside gene matches: 8. This CDR3 spans 13 amino acids. This chain's CDR3 is CASRKTGPGTQYF. CDR3 DNA: TGTGCCAGCAGAAAGACAGGGCCGGGGACCCAGTACTTC.

The V and J genes are TRBV27 and TRBJ2-3, with TRBD1 as a possible D gene (7 bases). The CDR3 length is 15 residues. The germline CDR1 and CDR2 sequences are MNHEY and SMNVEV (reference sequence). Trimming stripped 6 bases from V and 4 bases from J, with 17 bases between. CDR3 protein: CASSLQGGTADTQYF. The CDR3 DNA reads TGTGCCAGCAGCCTCCAAGGGGGGACAGCAGATACGCAGTATTTT.

The chain joins TRBV7-9 to TRBJ1-4, with D maybe TRBD1 (5 bases). Germline lookup yields CDR1 SEHNR and CDR2 FQNEAQ (reference sequence). V was clipped by 4 bases and J by 5 bases, with 11 bases between them. The CDR3 totals 14 residues. CDR3 coding DNA: TGTGCCAGCAGCTCCGGTCGACAGAATGAAAAACTGTTTTTT. Translation gives CASSSGRQNEKLFF.

This clone showed up just a few times. The chain links TRBV7-2 to TRBJ2-3; 11 bases align to TRBD2. The germline CDR1 and CDR2 sequences are SGHTA and FQGNSA. Unmatched junction bases numbered 13, after V lost 4 bases and J lost 4 bases. The CDR3 loop spans 18 amino acids. CDR3 loop: CASSSTYSTSGASDTQYF. CDR3 nucleotides: TGTGCCAGCAGCTCTACGTACTCGACTAGCGGGGCCTCAGATACGCAGTATTTT.

The CDR3 nucleotides read TGCGCCAGCAGCTGGGACAGGGGGCGCTACAATGAGCAGTTCTTC. It codes for CASSWDRGRYNEQFF. The chain combines TRBV5-1 with TRBJ2-1; 12 bases align to TRBD1. V was pared by 3 bases and J by 3 bases, with 1 base of the junction left unmatched. CDR1 and CDR2 from the germline V gene are SGHRS and YFSETQ. This CDR3 has 15 residues.

The chain carries TRBV5-8 and TRBJ1-4, with 7 nucleotides matching TRBD1. The CDR3 covers 15 residues. With V trimmed by 2 bases and J by 2 bases, 3 bases remained unmatched. Per the germline V gene, CDR1 is SGHTS and CDR2 is YDEGEE. DNA of the CDR3: TGTGCCAGCAGCTTATGGGACAGCACTAATGAAAAACTGTTTTTT. The encoded protein is CASSLWDSTNEKLFF.